This T cell receptor beta chain was captured by sequencing in a study of blood T cell repertoires in COVID-19. Libraries were prepared by immunoSEQ multiplex PCR; TCRdb keeps only in-frame clonotypes and omits some of them. Among around 200,000 clones listed, 85% to 90% were seen once. This CDR3 is 17 amino acids long. Per the germline V gene, CDR1 is MNHEY and CDR2 is SVGEGT. Trimming removed 0 bases from V and 11 bases from J; junction bases left unmatched: 12. The sample consisted of PBMCs or T cells enriched from blood (not recorded which). The TCR sequence derives from a man aged 25-45 years who had recovered from COVID-19. The V call is TRBV6-2 or TRBV6-3, the J call TRBJ1-6, with 8 positions matching TRBD1. The CDR3 nucleotides are TGTGCCAGCAGTTACTCAGGAAGGGACAGGAGGTTAACACCCCTCCACTTT. This translates into CASSYSGRDRRLTPLHF.